One and the same sample provided the 2 T cell receptor beta chains below, sequenced in a study of PD-1 blockade in classical Hodgkin lymphoma (dated by TCRdb to about 2020). The time point tag for this specimen amounts to: cycle 1 day 1 (C1D1), immediately before nivolumab initiation. Every trial patient had relapsed following autologous stem cell transplantation, and prior brentuximab vedotin exposure was what differed among cohorts A, B and C. Library preparation employed the immunoSEQ multiplex PCR assay. This is the immuneACCESS table as TCRdb keeps it, with only in-frame sequences that have V and J called. A part of the clones is gone; compared with another copy, unresolved V genes explain less than half, and the rest is unexplained. The sample records about 76,000 clones, 89% of which are singletons. The ten largest clones take up about 20% of the sample. This specimen consisted of peripheral blood mononuclear cells (PBMCs), obtained at baseline. The receptors shown here come from a human donor with classical Hodgkin lymphoma.

This chain joins TRBV11-2 and TRBJ1-2, with no clear D. The CDR3 is made up of 16 amino acids. Germline V CDR1 and CDR2: SGHAT, FQNNGV. V dropped 0 bases and J dropped 2 bases, with 13 bases sitting between them. The CDR3 reads CASSLDQSLRNYGYTF. The CDR3 DNA sequence: TGTGCCAGCAGCTTAGACCAGTCCCTCAGGAACTATGGCTACACCTTC.

The chain employs TRBV2 and TRBJ2-3; tentative D call: TRBD1 (6 bases). Per germline, CDR1 SNHLY and CDR2 FYNNEI. V gave up 5 bases and J gave up 5 bases, with 8 bases separating them. The CDR3 is 12 amino acids. The CDR3 DNA is TGTGCCAGCAGTCAAGGGGGAGATACGCAGTATTTT. This sequence encodes CASSQGGDTQYF.